The 21 T cell receptor beta chains presented below share a single source sample, sequenced in a study of T cell responses to AZD1222 COVID-19 vaccine. The table came from immunoSEQ multiplex PCR; TCRdb's copy has only in-frame clones and leaves some out. Of around 85,000 clones listed, 80% to 90% are singletons. Sequences were derived from peripheral blood, sampled on day 0 of AZD1222 vaccination. The receptors derive from an adult in good health.

This clone has ten or more counts. The chain has TRBV9 and TRBJ2-6, with D hard to call. V was trimmed by 0 bases and J by 4 bases, leaving 8 bases between them. The germline V gene has CDR1 SGDLS and CDR2 YYNGEE. This CDR3 is built from 15 residues. CDR3 in DNA: TGTGCCAGCAGCGTAGGATCCCTGGGGGCCAACGTCCTGACTTTC. Translated: CASSVGSLGANVLTF.

There are a few counts of this clone. The chain combines TRBV19 with TRBJ2-2; D unresolved. Germline loops: CDR1 LNHDA, CDR2 SQIVND (reference sequence). Trimming shortened V by 4 bases and J by 1 base, and 7 bases separated the two germline ends. CDR3 length: 14 amino acids. CDR3 coding DNA: TGTGCCAGTAGTAAGGGCAGGAACACCGGGGAGCTGTTTTTT. Its translation: CASSKGRNTGELFF.

The chain uses TRBV7-9 and TRBJ1-4; the D gene is possibly TRBD1 (6 bases). Trimming stripped 5 bases from V and 8 bases from J, with 21 bases between. In germline, CDR1 is SEHNR, CDR2 FQNEAQ (reference sequence). The CDR3 sequence is 16 residues long. The CDR3 spells CASSHHRDNLGEKLFF. The CDR3 region has the DNA TGTGCCAGCAGCCATCACCGGGACAACCTTGGGGAAAAACTGTTTTTT. The variable domain in full, completed from reference TRBV7-9 and TRBJ1-4, reads DTGVSQNPRHKITKRGQNVTFRCDPISEHNRLYWYRQTLGQGPEFLTYFQNEAQLEKSRLLSDRFSAERPKGSFSTLEIQRTEQGDSAMYLCASSHHRDNLGEKLFFGSGTQLSVL.

This clone has a handful of counts. V and J are TRBV12-5 and TRBJ1-5; the match to TRBD1 covers 7 bases. The V gene's germline CDR1 is LGHNT and CDR2 FRNRAP. This CDR3 comprises 14 residues. J lost 6 bases, V lost 6 bases, and 8 bases had no gene match. DNA of the CDR3: TGTGCTAGTGGCAGCCTACAGGGGACTCAGCCCCAGCATTTT. Translated: CASGSLQGTQPQHF.

This chain joins TRBV7-7 and TRBJ2-5; TRBD1 agrees at 9 bases. Germline-derived CDR1 and CDR2 are SSHAT and FNYEAQ (reference sequence). The junction had 3 bases not matched to a gene; V was cut back by 5 bases and J by 5 bases. This CDR3 has 13 residues. DNA of the CDR3: TGTGCCAGCAGCAGGGACAGGGTTGAGACCCAGTACTTC. Translating gives CASSRDRVETQYF.

This rearrangement joins TRBV19 to TRBJ1-1; 9 bases map to TRBD1. The CDR3 consists of 14 residues. Germline V gene data show CDR1 as LNHDA and CDR2 as SQIVND (reference sequence). V dropped 5 bases and J dropped 8; count of bases not matched to a gene: 9. CDR3 region: CASSFRTGGEEAFF. In DNA form, the CDR3 reads TGTGCCAGTAGTTTCCGAACAGGGGGCGAAGAAGCTTTCTTT.

The chain recombines TRBV7-8 with TRBJ1-6; perhaps TRBD1 as D (5 bases). Trimming took 2 bases from V and 10 from J, leaving 18 bases between them. Looked up from germline, CDR1 is SGHVS and CDR2 is FQNEAQ. The CDR3 is 16 residues long. In DNA form, the CDR3 reads TGTGCCAGCAGCTTAACTGGGGCAGGGTGGCGCTCACCCCTCCACTTT. Translated, it gives CASSLTGAGWRSPLHF.

The chain couples TRBV3-1 (or the pseudogene TRBV3-2) to TRBJ1-2, with no clear D. Germline V lookup: CDR1 LGHDT, CDR2 YNNKEL (reference sequence). The CDR3 loop spans 13 amino acids. Trimming stripped 1 base from V and 8 bases from J, with 11 bases between. The CDR3 DNA reads TGTGCCAGCAGCCAAGTAGCCAAAGGCGGCTACACCTTC. Translating it yields CASSQVAKGGYTF.

The CDR3 nucleotides read TGTGCCAGTCAAGGGGGGAACACCGGGGAGCTGTTTTTT. Translated, it gives CASQGGNTGELFF. The J gene is TRBJ2-2, the V gene TRBV19; possibly TRBD1 for D (6 bases). Trimming pared 8 bases from V and 1 base from J, leaving 8 bases between. The CDR3 is made up of 13 amino acids. Germline CDR1 LNHDA, CDR2 SQIVND (reference sequence). Filled out from reference TRBV19 and TRBJ2-2, the complete variable domain reads DGGITQSPKYLFRKEGQNVTLSCEQNLNHDAMYWYRQDPGQGLRLIYYSQIVNDFQKGDIAEGYSVSREKKESFPLTVTSAQKNPTAFYLCASQGGNTGELFFGEGSRLTVL.

This clone was counted between two and nine times. The CDR3 coding sequence is TGTGCCAGTAGTCCGGGACTAGCGGCCCCCAATGAGCAGTTCTTC. It translates to CASSPGLAAPNEQFF. The rearrangement joins TRBV19 to TRBJ2-1, with 11 bases that match TRBD2. V lost 5 bases, J lost 6 bases, and 6 bases stayed unmatched. The CDR3 runs to 15 residues. Per germline, CDR1 LNHDA and CDR2 SQIVND (reference sequence).

CDR3 nucleotides: TGTGCCAGCAGTTACCCCGGGACTAGCGGGAGATTTACTTCCTACGAGCAGTACTTC. Amino acids: CASSYPGTSGRFTSYEQYF. This chain joins TRBV6-2 or TRBV6-3 and TRBJ2-7; 14 bases align to TRBD2. Germline-derived CDR1 and CDR2 are MNHEY and SVGEGT. The CDR3 sequence is 19 residues long. The ends lost 2 bases at V and 1 base at J; junction bases unmatched: 10.

This clone was detected only a few times. V gene TRBV7-9 combines with J gene TRBJ2-3, with D perhaps matching TRBD1 (5 bases). Germline V lookup: CDR1 SEHNR, CDR2 FQNEAQ (reference sequence). V lost 4 bases and J lost 4, with 12 bases in between. CDR3 length equals 14 residues. CDR3 in DNA: TGTGCCAGCAGCTCCAGGGAACCCCCAGATACGCAGTATTTT. Translating gives CASSSREPPDTQYF.

The genes are TRBV18 and TRBJ2-1, with 9 bases fitting TRBD2. Per germline, CDR1 KGHSH and CDR2 LQKENI. With V trimmed by 2 bases and J by 6 bases, 5 bases remained unmatched. This CDR3 region has 15 residues. The CDR3, as DNA: TGTGCCAGCTCACCAATTAGCGGGAGAAGCAATGAGCAGTTCTTC. Translation gives CASSPISGRSNEQFF.

The V call is TRBV18, the J call TRBJ2-1; 13 bases are a match to TRBD2. Germline V gives CDR1 KGHSH, CDR2 LQKENI. The trim removed 5 bases at V and 6 bases at J, leaving 7 bases unmatched. The CDR3 runs to 16 residues. The CDR3 is CASSGTSGRALNEQFF. The CDR3 DNA reads TGTGCCAGCTCAGGAACTAGCGGGAGGGCCCTCAATGAGCAGTTCTTC. Full variable domain (remainder filled in from reference TRBV18 and TRBJ2-1): NAGVMQNPRHLVRRRGQEARLRCSPMKGHSHVYWYRQLPEEGLKFMVYLQKENIIDESGMPKERFSAEFPKEGPSILRIQQVVRGDSAAYFCASSGTSGRALNEQFFGPGTRLTVL.

The chain uses TRBV5-1 and TRBJ2-5, with D possibly being TRBD2 (7 bases). The germline gives CDR1 SGHRS, CDR2 YFSETQ. V lost 4 bases to trimming and J lost 5 bases, with 15 bases between them. This CDR3 is 14 amino acids long. CDR3 bases: TGCGCCAGCAGCCTGGGAGGGGGTTCCGAGACCCAGTACTTC. This codes for CASSLGGGSETQYF.

The V and J genes are TRBV11-2 and TRBJ2-7; D is uncertain. Germline lookup yields CDR1 SGHAT and CDR2 FQNNGV. Trimming stripped 1 base from V and 2 bases from J, with 6 bases between. This CDR3 region has 13 residues. Here the CDR3 DNA reads TGTGCCAGCAGCTTAGTGGCTGCCTACGAGCAGTACTTC. This codes for CASSLVAAYEQYF.

The chain combines TRBV18 with TRBJ1-4; D call uncertain. The V gene's germline CDR1 is KGHSH and CDR2 LQKENI. The ends were cut back, 2 bases at V and 7 bases at J, with 11 bases in the middle. The length of the CDR3 is 14 residues. CDR3 nucleotide sequence: TGTGCCAGCTCACCAGTCCGCCAAAGTGAAAAACTGTTTTTT. It specifies CASSPVRQSEKLFF. Supplemented by reference TRBV18 and TRBJ1-4, the full variable domain reads NAGVMQNPRHLVRRRGQEARLRCSPMKGHSHVYWYRQLPEEGLKFMVYLQKENIIDESGMPKERFSAEFPKEGPSILRIQQVVRGDSAAYFCASSPVRQSEKLFFGSGTQLSVL.

This chain joins TRBV2 and TRBJ2-1, with 7 bases lining up with TRBD2. The CDR3 is made up of 15 amino acids. Germline V CDR1 and CDR2: SNHLY, FYNNEI. The V gene end was trimmed by 4 bases and the J gene end by 7 bases; junction bases not matched to a gene: 10. Here the CDR3 reads CASSVGQGGSNEQFF. The CDR3, as DNA: TGTGCCAGCAGTGTTGGGCAGGGAGGGTCGAATGAGCAGTTCTTC. The variable domain in full, with the rest retrieved from reference TRBV2 and TRBJ2-1, is EPEVTQTPSHQVTQMGQEVILRCVPISNHLYFYWYRQILGQKVEFLVSFYNNEISEKSEIFDDQFSVERPDGSNFTLKIRSTKLEDSAMYFCASSVGQGGSNEQFFGPGTRLTVL.

The chain employs TRBV30 and TRBJ1-1; tentatively, D is TRBD1 (6 bases). V was trimmed by 3 bases and J by 1 base, leaving 12 bases between them. This CDR3 is built from 14 residues. CDR1 and CDR2 from the germline V gene are GTSNPN and SVGIG (reference sequence). CDR3 amino acids: CAWSAWGANTEAFF. The CDR3 DNA reads TGTGCCTGGAGCGCCTGGGGGGCGAACACTGAAGCTTTCTTT.

V is TRBV9 and J is TRBJ2-7; 7 bases fit TRBD1. Germline lookup yields CDR1 SGDLS and CDR2 YYNGEE. V shed 3 bases and J 3 bases; nucleotides not matched to a gene: 9. This CDR3 has 15 amino acids. CDR3 protein: CASSARQGKDYEQYF. For the CDR3, the DNA is TGTGCCAGCAGCGCAAGACAGGGAAAGGACTACGAGCAGTACTTC.

The chain is built from TRBV7-3 and TRBJ2-5; D is undetermined. CDR1 is SGHTA and CDR2 is FQGTGA in the germline V gene. With 1 base removed from V and 5 bases from J, the gap between germline ends came to 17 bases. The CDR3 runs to 16 residues. Here the CDR3 reads CASSLSPQTAWETQYF. CDR3 DNA: TGTGCCAGCAGCTTAAGCCCTCAGACTGCGTGGGAGACCCAGTACTTC.